A single sample gave rise to the 21 T cell receptor beta chains below, sequenced in a study of T cells in Graves' hyperthyroidism and ophthalmopathy. Using RNA transcripts as the source, TCR beta CDR3 regions were amplified. A set of HTBI primers served as the primers for a first-round RT-PCR of the TCR CDR3. Each CDR3 protein is one row after TCRdb ran MiXCR on the multiplex PCR reads. The repertoire has approximately 700,000 distinct CDR3 sequences, about a sixth of them found once; the top ten carry 8.4%. Sequenced: blood. The receptors were gathered from a young man with Graves' hyperthyroidism.

The chain joins TRBV6-1 to TRBJ2-5; D unclear. The CDR3 is 13 amino acids. The germline gives CDR1 MNHNS, CDR2 SASEGT. The V and J ends lost 8 bases and 0 bases respectively, with 10 bases between them. The CDR3 is CASGALNQETQYF. The CDR3 nucleotides are TGTGCCAGCGGTGCGCTGAACCAAGAGACCCAGTACTTC.

In its sample, this clonotype was seen many times. The chain is built from TRBV15 and TRBJ2-7, with D maybe TRBD2 (6 bases). CDR3 length equals 15 residues. The V end lost 0 bases, the J end lost 5 bases, and 14 bases lay between the germline ends. Germline CDR1 reads LNHNV; CDR2 reads YYDKDF (reference sequence). The CDR3 DNA reads as TGTGCCACCAGCAGAGATACGGCCCGCGGGGACGAGCAGTACTTC. It encodes CATSRDTARGDEQYF.

The chain recombines TRBV30 with TRBJ2-3; TRBD1 matches at 8 bases. V shed 4 bases, J shed 2 bases, and the junction held 8 bases outside the gene matches. Germline-derived CDR1 and CDR2 are GTSNPN and SVGIG (reference sequence). The length of the CDR3 is 15 residues. The DNA of the CDR3 is TGTGCCTGGACTCCGGACAGGGCTTTCACAGATACGCAGTATTTT. Translated: CAWTPDRAFTDTQYF.

In regard to this clonotype: At one end, the junction sequence differs from germline, possibly due to a read error. This chain uses TRBV18 with TRBJ2-1, with TRBD2 identical over 10 bases. The CDR3 runs 18 residues. Germline loops: CDR1 KGHSH, CDR2 LQKENI. CDR3 in DNA: TGTGCCAGCTCACCCCCCCCTTCTAGCGGGAGAGCCTACAATGGGCAGTTCTTC. Its protein product is CASSPPPSSGRAYNGQFF.

The chain links TRBV20-1 to TRBJ2-1, with 11 bases lining up with TRBD2. The CDR3 is made up of 16 amino acids. CDR1 and CDR2 from the germline V gene are DFQATT and SNEGSKA (reference sequence). The ends lost 0 bases at V and 4 bases at J; junction bases unmatched: 5. DNA for the CDR3: TGCAGTGCTAGAGAGGGAGGACTAGCGGGTTACAATGAGCAGTTCTTC. Translating it yields CSAREGGLAGYNEQFF.

This clonotype was recorded a few times. The chain joins TRBV29-1 to TRBJ2-1; the match to TRBD2 covers 13 bases. The V and J ends lost 4 bases and 0 bases, in that order; junction bases with no gene match: 18. The germline gives CDR1 SQVTM, CDR2 ANQGSEA. CDR3 length: 21 residues. CDR3 DNA: TGCAGCGTTGCGCCGTTAATCCGGACTAGCGGGAGATTATCCTCCTACAATGAGCAGTTCTTC. Translating gives CSVAPLIRTSGRLSSYNEQFF.

This clonotype turned up a few times. The V gene is TRBV9, the J gene TRBJ2-1; 8 nucleotides agree with TRBD1. The CDR3 is made up of 15 amino acids. Germline V gives CDR1 SGDLS, CDR2 YYNGEE. V shed 0 bases, J shed 8 bases, and the junction held 7 bases outside the gene matches. CDR3 residues: CASSVAGGDRDEQFF. The CDR3 nucleotides are TGTGCCAGCAGCGTAGCAGGGGGCGATCGGGATGAGCAGTTCTTC. Full variable domain (missing parts from reference TRBV9 and TRBJ2-1): DSGVTQTPKHLITATGQRVTLRCSPRSGDLSVYWYQQSLDQGLQFLIQYYNGEERAKGNILERFSAQQFPDLHSELNLSSLELGDSALYFCASSVAGGDRDEQFFGPGTRLTVL.

V usage is TRBV19 and J usage is TRBJ1-2; D remains unclear. V was clipped by 2 bases and J by 2 bases, with 6 bases between them. The CDR3 extends over 13 amino acids. The germline CDR1 and CDR2 sequences are LNHDA and SQIVND (reference sequence). Here the CDR3 DNA reads TGTGCCAGTAGTATAACAGACAACTATGGCTACACCTTC. Its protein is CASSITDNYGYTF.

This clonotype was observed many times. The chain recombines TRBV7-8 with TRBJ2-7, with D perhaps given as TRBD1 or TRBD2 (6 bases each). The V and J ends lost 4 bases and 2 bases respectively, with 18 bases between them. CDR1 and CDR2 from the germline V gene are SGHVS and FQNEAQ. The CDR3 extends over 16 amino acids. The CDR3 DNA follows: TGTGCCAGCAGCTCCCCGGGGGCTAGCGAAACCTACGAGCAGTACTTC. It encodes CASSSPGASETYEQYF.

This clonotype was seen ten or more times. This chain links TRBV11-2 with TRBJ2-7, with 8 positions matching TRBD2. CDR3 size: 14 residues. V dropped 1 base and J dropped 2; count of bases not matched to a gene: 1. The germline CDR1 and CDR2 sequences are SGHAT and FQNNGV. The CDR3 DNA reads TGTGCCAGCAGCTTAGTTAGCGGGACCTACGAGCAGTACTTC. The encoded protein is CASSLVSGTYEQYF.

The rearrangement joins TRBV5-6 to TRBJ2-7; D not certain. The CDR3 has 15 amino acids. Germline-derived CDR1 and CDR2 are SGHDT and YYEEEE. Trimming left V 0 bases short and J 4 bases short, with 14 bases between. The DNA of the CDR3 is TGTGCCAGCAGCTTGGCCGGGCTGGGTAGGTACGAGCAGTACTTC. Translation gives CASSLAGLGRYEQYF.

This clonotype was counted a few times. This rearrangement joins TRBV6-1 to TRBJ1-5; 7 positions agree with TRBD1. The CDR3 has 17 residues. Germline assignment: CDR1 MNHNS and CDR2 SASEGT. J was trimmed by 1 base and V by 0 bases; bases with no gene match: 6. The CDR3 sequence is CASSEAKTGWSNQPQHF. The CDR3 bases are TGTGCCAGCAGTGAAGCAAAGACAGGGTGGAGCAATCAGCCCCAGCATTTT.

This clonotype was recorded once. Mismatch with germline at one junction end may stem from a read error. DNA of the CDR3: TGTGCCAGCAGCCCAATAGGGGTGAACAGCGGGGAGCTGTTTTTT. It translates to CASSPIGVNSGELFF. The rearrangement uses TRBV28 and TRBJ2-2; tentative D call: TRBD1 (5 bases). The CDR3 consists of 15 residues. Per the germline V gene, CDR1 is MDHEN and CDR2 is SYDVKM. Using reference TRBV28 and TRBJ2-2 for the parts outside the CDR3, the full variable domain is DVKVTQSSRYLVKRTGEKVFLECVQDMDHENMFWYRQDPGLGLRLIYFSYDVKMKEKGDIPEGYSVSREKKERFSLILESASTNQTSMYLCASSPIGVNSGELFFGEGSRLTVL.

The table lists this clonotype with a few counts. V and J are TRBV27 and TRBJ1-2; perhaps TRBD1 as D (5 bases). There are 17 residues in the CDR3. The germline V gene encodes CDR1 MNHEY and CDR2 SMNVEV (reference sequence). With 4 bases removed from V and 4 bases from J, the gap between germline ends came to 22 bases. The CDR3 is CASSSALEGRGGYGYTF. The CDR3 region has the DNA TGTGCCAGCAGTTCCGCCTTAGAGGGCCGGGGCGGCTATGGCTACACCTTC.

The chain carries TRBV28 and TRBJ2-3, with D uncertain. V lost 4 bases, J lost 4 bases, and 12 bases lay in between. The CDR3 length is 14 residues. Looked up from germline, CDR1 is MDHEN and CDR2 is SYDVKM. CDR3 protein: CASSSPRSADTQYF. The CDR3, as DNA: TGTGCCAGCAGTTCCCCCCGGAGCGCAGATACGCAGTATTTT.

This clonotype showed up many times. The chain couples TRBV28 to TRBJ2-1; D possibly matches TRBD1 or TRBD2 (5 bases each). The CDR3 has 14 residues. V was clipped by 3 bases and J by 5 bases, with 11 bases between them. Germline CDR1 reads MDHEN; CDR2 reads SYDVKM. CDR3 protein: CASSLGLGDNEQFF. CDR3 DNA: TGTGCCAGCAGTTTGGGATTGGGGGACAATGAGCAGTTCTTC.

This chain connects TRBV7-3 to TRBJ1-2, with D perhaps TRBD1 (5 bases). V shed 5 bases and J shed 7 bases, with 17 bases lying between them. The CDR3 is 14 residues long. Per the germline V gene, CDR1 is SGHTA and CDR2 is FQGTGA. DNA for the CDR3: TGTGCCAGCAGCCATAGGGACGGATTCGTTGGCTACACCTTC. Residues: CASSHRDGFVGYTF.

This clonotype turned up a few times. The junction does not match germline at one end; this may be a read error. The V call is TRBV30, the J call TRBJ2-1; 7 nucleotides align to TRBD2. CDR1 and CDR2 (germline): GTSNPN, SVGIG (reference sequence). This CDR3 region has 13 residues. The CDR3 is CAWMLAGNNEQSF. CDR3 bases: TGTGCCTGGATGTTAGCGGGCAACAATGAGCAGTCCTTC.

The V gene is TRBV3-1, the J gene TRBJ1-2, with 8 positions matching TRBD1. Per the germline V gene, CDR1 is LGHDT and CDR2 is YNNKEL (reference sequence). The CDR3 spans 14 residues. The ends lost 3 bases at V and 4 bases at J; junction bases unmatched: 4. The CDR3 nucleotides are TGTGCCAGCAGCCAGAGACAGGGGAGCTATGGCTACACCTTC. This encodes CASSQRQGSYGYTF. The whole variable domain, filled in from reference TRBV3-1 and TRBJ1-2, reads DTAVSQTPKYLVTQMGNDKSIKCEQNLGHDTMYWYKQDSKKFLKIMFSYNNKELIINETVPNRFSPKSPDKAHLNLHINSLELGDSAVYFCASSQRQGSYGYTFGSGTRLTVV.

The chain has TRBV6-1 and TRBJ2-4; the match to TRBD2 covers 8 bases. V gave up 5 bases and J gave up 8 bases; unmatched junction bases: 8. The CDR3 is 14 residues long. From germline, CDR1 is MNHNS and CDR2 SASEGT. The chain's CDR3 is CASSLQSGGDIQYF. The CDR3 coding sequence is TGTGCCAGCAGTCTCCAAAGCGGGGGTGACATTCAGTACTTC.

This clonotype was picked up many times. The genes are TRBV15 and TRBJ2-7, with TRBD2 matching over 10 bases. Per the germline V gene, CDR1 is LNHNV and CDR2 is YYDKDF (reference sequence). The CDR3 spans 14 residues. The V and J ends lost 1 base and 4 bases, in that order; junction bases with no gene match: 1. In DNA form, the CDR3 reads TGTGCCACCAGCAGAGGAGCGGGAGGGTACGAGCAGTACTTC. It codes for CATSRGAGGYEQYF.